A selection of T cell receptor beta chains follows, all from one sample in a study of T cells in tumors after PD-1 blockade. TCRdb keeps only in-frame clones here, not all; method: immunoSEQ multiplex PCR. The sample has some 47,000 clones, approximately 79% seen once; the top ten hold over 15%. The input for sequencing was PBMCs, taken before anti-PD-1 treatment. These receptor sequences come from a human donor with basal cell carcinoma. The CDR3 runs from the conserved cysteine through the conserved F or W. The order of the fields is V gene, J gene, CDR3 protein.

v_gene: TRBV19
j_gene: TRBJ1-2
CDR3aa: CASSILRGGVGQGNGYTF

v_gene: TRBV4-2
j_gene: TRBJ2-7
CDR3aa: CASSQRLFAGGASDEQYF

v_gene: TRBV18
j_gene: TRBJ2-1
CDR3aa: CASSKTRGGNNEQFF

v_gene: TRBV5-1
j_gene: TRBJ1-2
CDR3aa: CASSGGSTNYGYTF

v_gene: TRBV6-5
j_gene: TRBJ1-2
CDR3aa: CASSNRGSNYGYTF

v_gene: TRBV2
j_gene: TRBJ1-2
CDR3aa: CASSEWEGYTF

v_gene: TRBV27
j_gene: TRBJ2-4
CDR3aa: CASQKQPGGNIQYF

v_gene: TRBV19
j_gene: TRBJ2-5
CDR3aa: CASSAPGLAGVGETQYF

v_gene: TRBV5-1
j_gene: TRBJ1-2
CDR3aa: CASSEGQPGGGYTF

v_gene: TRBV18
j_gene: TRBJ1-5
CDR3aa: CASSPQQATSSNQPQHF

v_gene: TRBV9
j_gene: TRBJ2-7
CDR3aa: CASSAPPGQGDYEQYF

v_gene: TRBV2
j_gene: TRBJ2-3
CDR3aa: CASSGLRTDTQYF

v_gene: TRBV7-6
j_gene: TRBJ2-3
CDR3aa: CATARGLGGDTQYF

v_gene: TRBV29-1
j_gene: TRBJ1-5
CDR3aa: CSVETGQSNQPQHF

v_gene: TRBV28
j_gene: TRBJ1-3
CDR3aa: CASRRQPSGNTIYF

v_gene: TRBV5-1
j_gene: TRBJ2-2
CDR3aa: CASSLWDSSTGELFF

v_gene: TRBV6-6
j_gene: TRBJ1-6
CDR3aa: CASRDNRLGDSPLHF

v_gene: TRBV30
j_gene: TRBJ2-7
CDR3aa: CAWNLAGDEQYF

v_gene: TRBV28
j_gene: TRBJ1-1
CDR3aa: CASSLSEAFF

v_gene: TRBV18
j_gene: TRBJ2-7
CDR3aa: CASSPPTRVQYF

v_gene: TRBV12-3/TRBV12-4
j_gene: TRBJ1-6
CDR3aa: CASSWPNSPLHF

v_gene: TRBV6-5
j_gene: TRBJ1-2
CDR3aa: CASRLTGSNYGYTF

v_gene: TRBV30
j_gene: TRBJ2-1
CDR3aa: CAWSVPKTGEQFF

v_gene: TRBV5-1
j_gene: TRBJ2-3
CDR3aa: CASSLQGGDTQYF

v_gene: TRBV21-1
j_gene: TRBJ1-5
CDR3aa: CASPHDDRGAQSAGGGGNQPQHF

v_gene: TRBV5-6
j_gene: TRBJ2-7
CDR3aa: CASSLALPGQSSYEQYF

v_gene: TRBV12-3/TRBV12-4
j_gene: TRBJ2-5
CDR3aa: CASSLGIGETQYF

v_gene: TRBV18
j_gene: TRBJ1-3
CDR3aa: CASSLEKGRLPNTIYF

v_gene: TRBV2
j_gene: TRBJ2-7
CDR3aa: CASSVYSGALSYEQYF

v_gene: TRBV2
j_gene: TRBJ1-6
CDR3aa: CASRWAGQADSPLHF

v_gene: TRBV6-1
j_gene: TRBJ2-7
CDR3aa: CASSEADGTLSYEQYF

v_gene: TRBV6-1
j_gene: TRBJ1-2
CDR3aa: CASSDLRPRVYGYTF

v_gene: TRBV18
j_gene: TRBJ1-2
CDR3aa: CASSVNREGYTF

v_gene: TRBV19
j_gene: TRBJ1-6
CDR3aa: CASSMMVDNSPLHF

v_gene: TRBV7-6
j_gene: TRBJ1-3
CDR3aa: CASSPGSSGNTIYF

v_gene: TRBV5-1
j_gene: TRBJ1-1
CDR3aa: CASSLIGHTNTEAFF

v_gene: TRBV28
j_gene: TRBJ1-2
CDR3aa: CASSPPPGRANYGYTF

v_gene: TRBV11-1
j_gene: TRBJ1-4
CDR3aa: CASSLDRPDGREKLFF

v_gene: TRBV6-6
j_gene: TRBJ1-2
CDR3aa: CASTSFRGEANYGYTF

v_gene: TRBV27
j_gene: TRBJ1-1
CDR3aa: CASSRQGTLNTEAFF

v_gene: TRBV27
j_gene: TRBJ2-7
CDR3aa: CASSLIGSEQYF

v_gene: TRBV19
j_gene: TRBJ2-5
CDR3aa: CASSIDGRGTQYF

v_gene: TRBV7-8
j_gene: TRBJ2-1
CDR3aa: CASSRALAAGYNEQFF

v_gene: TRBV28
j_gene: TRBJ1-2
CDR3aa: CASSRKPLGPAGGYTF

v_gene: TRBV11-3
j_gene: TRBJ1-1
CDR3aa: CASSFAQRHLIMNTEAFF

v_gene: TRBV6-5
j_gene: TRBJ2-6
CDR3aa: CASSGQGLGANVLTF

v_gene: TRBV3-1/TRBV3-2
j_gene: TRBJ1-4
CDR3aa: CASSLRKGTPNEKLFF

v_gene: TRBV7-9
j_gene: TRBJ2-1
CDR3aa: CASSFQMGYYNEQFF

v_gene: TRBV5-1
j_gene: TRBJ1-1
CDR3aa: CARSLGGGQGARTEAFF

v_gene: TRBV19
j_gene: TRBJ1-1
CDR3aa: CASSPNRGTEAFF

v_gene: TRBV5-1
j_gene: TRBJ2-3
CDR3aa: CASSLSPGTTDTQYF

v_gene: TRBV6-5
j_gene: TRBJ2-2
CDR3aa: CAAGQGGNTGELFF

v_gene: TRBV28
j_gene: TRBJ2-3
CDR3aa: CASTTAGTRGQDTQYF

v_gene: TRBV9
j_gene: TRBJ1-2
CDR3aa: CASSVSGTVNYGYTF

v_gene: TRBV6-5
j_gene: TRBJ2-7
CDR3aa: CASSYHPGQGASVAYF